This T cell receptor (beta chain) was found in a study of regulatory T cells in long-lasting Graves disease. Study context: A definition of persistent Graves' disease required over 5 years of antithyroid drugs plus positive TSH receptor antibodies. General study findings and limits: Authors noted too few samples as a limitation. Repertoires from persistent disease leaned toward TRBV28, TRBJ1-2 and TRBJ2-5.

TCR beta libraries were built with iRepertoire HTBI primers and Arm-PCR of CDR3 regions. TCRdb itself ran the multiplex PCR reads through MiXCR, one entry per CDR3 protein. The profile shows under 450,000 distinct CDR3 sequences, less than 30% of them singletons. Worth noting for this clonotype: Its antigen is currently unknown.

Time point noted: persistent/refractory GD, antithyroid drugs over 5 years with positive TRAb. Following extraction of RNA from PBMCs, that RNA was used to make the TCR library. The CDR3 consists of 14 residues. Germline assignment: CDR1 SEHNR and CDR2 FQNEAQ (reference sequence). V was pared by 2 bases and J by 5 bases, with 7 bases between. The genes are TRBV7-9 and TRBJ2-6; tentatively, D is TRBD2 (5 bases). The source was peripheral blood mononuclear cells (PBMCs), collected when the disease was refractory, from a patient treated with antithyroid drugs. The TCR was taken from a woman in her thirties or forties with Graves disease. CDR3 sequence (DNA): TGTGCCAGCAGCTTAATCGGGAGGGCCAACGTCCTGACTTTC. Protein: CASSLIGRANVLTF.